This T cell receptor beta chain was sequenced during a study of breast tumors, draining lymph nodes, adjacent tissues. The lymph nodes were axillary draining lymph nodes from breast cancer patients. TCRdb independently ran MiXCR on the multiplex PCR reads; one entry per CDR3 protein. This table has under 250,000 distinct CDR3 sequences, approximately 31% appearing once. This clonotype was seen at least ten times. The antigen remains unidentified. From germline, CDR1 is LNHNV and CDR2 YYDKDF (reference sequence). The CDR3 has 18 residues. V trimming: 1 base; J trimming: 2 bases; junction bases outside the gene matches: 6. General study results and limits: Data fit most tumor T cells coming from lymph node, expanding in tumor. Tumor TCR diversity was below lymph nodes but above nontumor tissue.

V is TRBV15 and J is TRBJ2-1, with TRBD2 matching 12 bases. The sequenced sample consisted of axillary lymph node tissue. The sequence came from a female donor with breast cancer. Some clones in this sample may be carry-over from other donors' samples. CDR3 loop: CATSRVLAGGPTYNEQFF. In nucleotides, the CDR3 is TGTGCCACCAGCAGAGTGCTAGCGGGAGGGCCGACCTACAATGAGCAGTTCTTC.